A selection of T cell receptor beta chains follows, all from one sample in a study of memory CD4+ T cells and cytomegalovirus serostatus. The data were produced by immunoSEQ multiplex PCR, yet TCRdb's version contains in-frame clones alone and is incomplete. The profile shows 50,000 to 60,000 clones, 65% to 80% of them singletons. Sequencing was carried out using memory CD4+ T cells from blood. The receptors originated from an adult in good health and CMV-seropositive. The CDR3 runs from the conserved cysteine through the conserved F or W. The D gene is left open where the match is weak. Size is stated for part of the rows, as once, few or many counts, or as a class when the clone is expanded.

CDR3aa: CASSQGDWDSPLHF; CDR3nt: TGTGCCAGCAGTCAAGGGGACTGGGATTCACCCCTCCACTTT; j_gene: TRBJ1-6; d_gene: -; abundance: -; v_gene: TRBV9
CDR3aa: CASSLTWQETQYF; CDR3nt: TGTGCCAGCAGCTTAACGTGGCAAGAGACCCAGTACTTC; j_gene: TRBJ2-5; d_gene: -; abundance: -; v_gene: TRBV7-3
CDR3aa: CASSPDRSYQETQYF; CDR3nt: TGTGCCAGCTCTCCCGACAGAAGCTATCAAGAGACCCAGTACTTC; j_gene: TRBJ2-5; d_gene: -; abundance: -; v_gene: TRBV18
CDR3aa: CASSLPPGMAMVYEQYF; CDR3nt: TGTGCCAGCAGCTTACCCCCGGGGATGGCAATGGTCTACGAGCAGTACTTC; j_gene: TRBJ2-7; d_gene: -; abundance: once; v_gene: TRBV11-2
CDR3aa: CASIQGKTSGGSPHDTQYF; CDR3nt: TGTGCCAGCATTCAGGGGAAGACTAGCGGGGGCTCCCCGCACGATACGCAGTATTTT; j_gene: TRBJ2-3; d_gene: TRBD2; abundance: -; v_gene: TRBV2
CDR3aa: CASSLGQGARSSYEQYF; CDR3nt: TGCGCCAGCAGCTTGGGACAGGGGGCTAGGAGCTCCTACGAGCAGTACTTC; j_gene: TRBJ2-7; d_gene: TRBD1; abundance: -; v_gene: TRBV5-1
CDR3aa: CASSDKRGPRPEQYF; CDR3nt: TGTGCCAGCAGCGATAAGCGAGGACCACGGCCCGAGCAGTACTTC; j_gene: TRBJ2-7; d_gene: -; abundance: -; v_gene: TRBV5-4
CDR3aa: CASHRQDMNTEAFF; CDR3nt: TGTGCCAGTCACCGACAGGACATGAACACTGAAGCTTTCTTT; j_gene: TRBJ1-1; d_gene: -; abundance: -; v_gene: TRBV19
CDR3aa: CASRPHGGSGQETQYF; CDR3nt: TGTGCCAGCAGGCCACATGGGGGTAGCGGACAAGAGACCCAGTACTTC; j_gene: TRBJ2-5; d_gene: -; abundance: -; v_gene: TRBV28
CDR3aa: CASTVRVDSAGELFF; CDR3nt: TGTGCCAGCACCGTGCGGGTGGACAGTGCCGGGGAGCTGTTTTTT; j_gene: TRBJ2-2; d_gene: -; abundance: -; v_gene: TRBV7-9
CDR3aa: CAWRSSREQYF; CDR3nt: TGTGCCTGGAGAAGTTCGCGCGAGCAGTACTTC; j_gene: TRBJ2-7; d_gene: -; abundance: -; v_gene: TRBV30
CDR3aa: CASSLVRAAGVMTDTQYF; CDR3nt: TGTGCCAGCAGCTTAGTTCGTGCAGCGGGAGTGATGACAGATACGCAGTATTTT; j_gene: TRBJ2-3; d_gene: TRBD2; abundance: -; v_gene: TRBV11-2
CDR3aa: CASSEVQETQYF; CDR3nt: TGTGCCAGCAGCGAAGTTCAAGAGACCCAGTACTTC; j_gene: TRBJ2-5; d_gene: -; abundance: -; v_gene: TRBV7-9
CDR3aa: CASSPRSETSEAFF; CDR3nt: TGTGCCAGCTCACCACGATCTGAAACCTCTGAAGCTTTCTTT; j_gene: TRBJ1-1; d_gene: -; abundance: -; v_gene: TRBV18
CDR3aa: CASSWSLYSGYTF; CDR3nt: TGTGCCAGTAGCTGGTCTCTGTATAGCGGCTACACCTTC; j_gene: TRBJ1-2; d_gene: -; abundance: -; v_gene: TRBV19
CDR3aa: CASSQVESAAGGYTF; CDR3nt: TGTGCCAGCAGCCAAGTAGAAAGTGCCGCGGGTGGCTACACCTTC; j_gene: TRBJ1-2; d_gene: -; abundance: -; v_gene: TRBV14
CDR3aa: CASSLGSHRGRGYTF; CDR3nt: TGTGCCAGCAGCTTAGGCAGCCACAGGGGTAGGGGCTACACCTTC; j_gene: TRBJ1-2; d_gene: TRBD1; abundance: once; v_gene: TRBV7-2
CDR3aa: CASSVGWQIRGETQYF; CDR3nt: TGTGCCAGCAGCGTAGGATGGCAGATACGGGGGGAGACCCAGTACTTC; j_gene: TRBJ2-5; d_gene: -; abundance: once; v_gene: TRBV9
CDR3aa: CASSIRTGDSYEQYF; CDR3nt: TGTGCCAGCAGCATTAGGACAGGGGACTCCTACGAGCAGTACTTC; j_gene: TRBJ2-7; d_gene: TRBD1; abundance: few; v_gene: TRBV7-2
CDR3aa: CAISARGGGGRNTEAFF; CDR3nt: TGTGCCATCAGCGCCCGGGGAGGGGGCGGTAGGAACACTGAAGCTTTCTTT; j_gene: TRBJ1-1; d_gene: TRBD1; abundance: few; v_gene: TRBV10-3
CDR3aa: CASRGQVNTGELFF; CDR3nt: TGTGCCAGCAGGGGACAAGTTAACACCGGGGAGCTGTTTTTT; j_gene: TRBJ2-2; d_gene: -; abundance: -; v_gene: TRBV2
CDR3aa: CASQGAREQYF; CDR3nt: TGTGCCAGTCAGGGGGCGCGCGAGCAGTACTTC; j_gene: TRBJ2-7; d_gene: TRBD1; abundance: -; v_gene: TRBV19
CDR3aa: CASSQAGGAAGELFF; CDR3nt: TGTGCCAGCAGTCAAGCGGGGGGCGCGGCCGGGGAGCTGTTTTTT; j_gene: TRBJ2-2; d_gene: TRBD2; abundance: -; v_gene: TRBV6-1
CDR3aa: CASSLAWTDRINSGANVLTF; CDR3nt: TGCGCCAGCAGCTTGGCCTGGACGGACCGAATTAACTCTGGGGCCAACGTCCTGACTTTC; j_gene: TRBJ2-6; d_gene: -; abundance: once; v_gene: TRBV5-1
CDR3aa: CASSLKQDTQYF; CDR3nt: TGTGCCAGCTCCCTTAAGCAAGATACGCAGTATTTT; j_gene: TRBJ2-3; d_gene: -; abundance: -; v_gene: TRBV18
CDR3aa: CASSTRRGKNIQYF; CDR3nt: TGTGCCAGCAGTACCCGGAGGGGCAAAAACATTCAGTACTTC; j_gene: TRBJ2-4; d_gene: -; abundance: few; v_gene: TRBV28
CDR3aa: CASSVGGETQYF; CDR3nt: TGTGCCAGCAGTGTGGGCGGGGAGACCCAGTACTTC; j_gene: TRBJ2-5; d_gene: -; abundance: -; v_gene: TRBV2
CDR3aa: CASSQDWTRELFF; CDR3nt: TGTGCCAGCAGCCAAGATTGGACGCGGGAGCTGTTTTTT; j_gene: TRBJ2-2; d_gene: -; abundance: few; v_gene: TRBV4-2